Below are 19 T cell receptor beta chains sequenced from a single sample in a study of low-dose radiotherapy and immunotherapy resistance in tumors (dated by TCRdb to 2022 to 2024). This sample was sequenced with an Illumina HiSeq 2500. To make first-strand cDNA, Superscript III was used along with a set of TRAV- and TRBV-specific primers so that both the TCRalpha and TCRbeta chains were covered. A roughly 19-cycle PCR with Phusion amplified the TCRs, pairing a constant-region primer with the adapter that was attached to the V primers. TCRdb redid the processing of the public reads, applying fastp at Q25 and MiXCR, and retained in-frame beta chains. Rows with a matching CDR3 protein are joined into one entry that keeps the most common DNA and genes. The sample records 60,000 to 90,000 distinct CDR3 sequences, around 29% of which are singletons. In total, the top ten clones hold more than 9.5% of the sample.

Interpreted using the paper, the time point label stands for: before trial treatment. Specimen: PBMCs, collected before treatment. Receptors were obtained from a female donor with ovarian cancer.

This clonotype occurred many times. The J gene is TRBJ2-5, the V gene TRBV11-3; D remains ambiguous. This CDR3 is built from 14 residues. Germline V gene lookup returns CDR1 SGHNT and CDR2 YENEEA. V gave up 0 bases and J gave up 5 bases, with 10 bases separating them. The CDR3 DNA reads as TGTGCCAGCAGCTTAGATTCGCGGCTGGAGACCCAGTACTTC. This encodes CASSLDSRLETQYF. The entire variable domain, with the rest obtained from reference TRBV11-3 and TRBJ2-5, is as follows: EAGVVQSPRYKIIEKKQPVAFWCNPISGHNTLYWYLQNLGQGPELLIRYENEEAVDDSQLPKDRFSAERLKGVDSTLKIQPAELGDSAVYLCASSLDSRLETQYFGPGTRLLVL.

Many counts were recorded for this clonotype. The CDR3 reads CASSSQGRADTQYF. CDR3 coding DNA: TGTGCCAGCAGCTCACAGGGCCGGGCAGATACGCAGTATTTT. V usage is TRBV7-9 and J usage is TRBJ2-3, with D possibly TRBD1 on 6 matching bases. The germline V and J ends were trimmed by 4 bases and 4 bases, with 12 bases remaining between them. The germline CDR1 and CDR2 sequences are SEHNR and FQNEAQ (reference sequence). The CDR3 has 14 amino acids.

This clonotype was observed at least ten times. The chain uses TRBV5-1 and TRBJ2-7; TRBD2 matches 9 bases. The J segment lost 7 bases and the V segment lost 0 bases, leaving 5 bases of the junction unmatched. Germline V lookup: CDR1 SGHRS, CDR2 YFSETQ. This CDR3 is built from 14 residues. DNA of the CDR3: TGCGCCAGCAGCTTGGCTAGCGGGGCTGGGGAGCAGTACTTC. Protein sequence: CASSLASGAGEQYF.

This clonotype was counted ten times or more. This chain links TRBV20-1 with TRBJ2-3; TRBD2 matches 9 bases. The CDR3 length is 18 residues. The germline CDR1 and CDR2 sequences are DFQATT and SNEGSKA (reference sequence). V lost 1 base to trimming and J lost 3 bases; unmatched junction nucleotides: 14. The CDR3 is CSARVPKRAGGGTDTQYF. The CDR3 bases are TGCAGTGCTAGAGTCCCCAAAAGAGCGGGGGGTGGAACAGATACGCAGTATTTT.

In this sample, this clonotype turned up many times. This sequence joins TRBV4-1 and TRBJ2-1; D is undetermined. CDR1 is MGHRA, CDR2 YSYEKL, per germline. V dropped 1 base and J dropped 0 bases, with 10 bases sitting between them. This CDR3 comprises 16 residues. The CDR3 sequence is CASSQVNLISYNEQFF. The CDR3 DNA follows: TGCGCCAGCAGCCAAGTAAACTTAATCTCCTACAATGAGCAGTTCTTC.

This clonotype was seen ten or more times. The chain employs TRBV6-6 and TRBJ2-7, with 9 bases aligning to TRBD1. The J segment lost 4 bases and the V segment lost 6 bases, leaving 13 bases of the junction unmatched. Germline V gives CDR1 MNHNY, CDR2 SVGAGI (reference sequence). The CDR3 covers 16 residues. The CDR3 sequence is CASRPETGGFLYEQYF. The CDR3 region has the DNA TGTGCCAGCAGACCAGAGACAGGGGGGTTCCTTTACGAGCAGTACTTC.

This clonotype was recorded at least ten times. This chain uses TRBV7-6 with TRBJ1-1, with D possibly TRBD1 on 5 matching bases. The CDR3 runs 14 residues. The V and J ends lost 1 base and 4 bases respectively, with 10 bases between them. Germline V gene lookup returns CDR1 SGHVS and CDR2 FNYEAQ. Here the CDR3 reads CASSLGGGFTEAFF. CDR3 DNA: TGTGCCAGCAGCTTAGGCGGGGGTTTCACTGAAGCTTTCTTT.

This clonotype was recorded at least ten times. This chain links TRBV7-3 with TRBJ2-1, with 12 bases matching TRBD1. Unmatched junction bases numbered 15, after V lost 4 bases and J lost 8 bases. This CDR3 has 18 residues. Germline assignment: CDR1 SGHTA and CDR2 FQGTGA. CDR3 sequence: CASSSIRSGTGGSDEQFF. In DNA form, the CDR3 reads TGTGCCAGCAGCTCGATACGGTCCGGGACAGGGGGCTCAGATGAGCAGTTCTTC.

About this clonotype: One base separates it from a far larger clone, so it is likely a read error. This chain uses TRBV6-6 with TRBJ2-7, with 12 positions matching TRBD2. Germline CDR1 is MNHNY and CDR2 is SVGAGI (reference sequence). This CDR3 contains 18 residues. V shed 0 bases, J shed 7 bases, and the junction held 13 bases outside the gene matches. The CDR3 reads CASSYSGTSGRRGNEQYF. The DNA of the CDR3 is TGTGCCAGCAGTTACTCGGGGACTAGCGGGCGGCGTGGGAATGAGCAGTACTTC.

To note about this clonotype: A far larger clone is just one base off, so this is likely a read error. The CDR3 region has the DNA TGTGCCAGCTCACCGCTCGGCCCCAGTATGAACGAGCAGTTCTTC. This translates into CASSPLGPSMNEQFF. V and J are TRBV18 and TRBJ2-1; D unresolved. CDR3 length: 15 amino acids. Germline-derived CDR1 and CDR2 are KGHSH and LQKENI. V was cut by 3 bases and J by 10 bases, with 19 bases left in between.

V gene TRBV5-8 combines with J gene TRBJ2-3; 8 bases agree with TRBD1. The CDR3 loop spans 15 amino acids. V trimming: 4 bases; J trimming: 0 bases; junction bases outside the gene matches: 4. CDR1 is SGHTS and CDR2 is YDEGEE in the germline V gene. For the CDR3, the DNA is TGTGCCAGCAGCGACAGGGGCGTAAGCACAGATACGCAGTATTTT. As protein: CASSDRGVSTDTQYF.

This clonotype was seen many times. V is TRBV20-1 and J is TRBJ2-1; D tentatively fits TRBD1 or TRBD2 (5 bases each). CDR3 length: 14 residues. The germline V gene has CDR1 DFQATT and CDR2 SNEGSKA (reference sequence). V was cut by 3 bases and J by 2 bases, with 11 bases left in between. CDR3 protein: CSASPGTTYNEQFF. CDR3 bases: TGCAGTGCTAGCCCCGGGACCACCTACAATGAGCAGTTCTTC.

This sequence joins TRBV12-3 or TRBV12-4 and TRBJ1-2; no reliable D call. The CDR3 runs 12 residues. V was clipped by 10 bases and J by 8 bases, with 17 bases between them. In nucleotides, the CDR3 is TGTGCCACCAACGTAGGGCCAGTGGGCTACACCTTC. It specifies CATNVGPVGYTF.

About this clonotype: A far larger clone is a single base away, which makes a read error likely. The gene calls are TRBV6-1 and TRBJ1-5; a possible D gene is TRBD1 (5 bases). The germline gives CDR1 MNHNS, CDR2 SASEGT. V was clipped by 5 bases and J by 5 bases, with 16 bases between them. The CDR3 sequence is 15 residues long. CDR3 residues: CASSTTGRGHQPQHF. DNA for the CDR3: TGTGCCAGCAGTACGACGGGACGGGGACATCAGCCCCAGCATTTT.

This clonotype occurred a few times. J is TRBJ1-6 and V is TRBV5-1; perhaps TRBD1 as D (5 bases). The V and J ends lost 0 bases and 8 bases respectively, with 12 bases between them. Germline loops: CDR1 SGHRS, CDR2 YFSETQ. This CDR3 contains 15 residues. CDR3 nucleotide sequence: TGCGCCAGCAGCTTGGAGGTGGTAGGGGATTCACCCCTCCACTTT. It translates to CASSLEVVGDSPLHF. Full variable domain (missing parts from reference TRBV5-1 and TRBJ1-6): KAGVTQTPRYLIKTRGQQVTLSCSPISGHRSVSWYQQTPGQGLQFLFEYFSETQRNKGNFPGRFSGRQFSNSRSEMNVSTLELGDSALYLCASSLEVVGDSPLHFGNGTRLTVT.

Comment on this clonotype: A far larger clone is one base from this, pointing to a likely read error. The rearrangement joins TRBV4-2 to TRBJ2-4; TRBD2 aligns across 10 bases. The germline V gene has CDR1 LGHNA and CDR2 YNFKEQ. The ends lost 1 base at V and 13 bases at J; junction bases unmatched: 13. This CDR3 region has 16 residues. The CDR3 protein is CASSQGSLAGAGEQYF. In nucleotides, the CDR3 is TGTGCCAGCAGCCAAGGGTCCCTAGCGGGAGCGGGTGAGCAGTACTTC.

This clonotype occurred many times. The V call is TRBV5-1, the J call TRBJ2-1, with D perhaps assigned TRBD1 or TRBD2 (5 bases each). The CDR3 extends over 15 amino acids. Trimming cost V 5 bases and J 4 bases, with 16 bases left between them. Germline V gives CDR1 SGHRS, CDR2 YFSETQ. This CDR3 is CASSSTGTSYNEQFF. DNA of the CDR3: TGCGCCAGCAGTTCTACTGGGACCTCATACAATGAGCAGTTCTTC.

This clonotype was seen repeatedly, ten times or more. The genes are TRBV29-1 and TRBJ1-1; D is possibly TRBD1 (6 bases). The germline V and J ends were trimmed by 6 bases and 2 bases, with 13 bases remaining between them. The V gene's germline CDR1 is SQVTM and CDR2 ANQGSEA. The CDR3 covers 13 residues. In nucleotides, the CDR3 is TGCAGCGTAGACGGACAGACAAACACTGAAGCTTTCTTT. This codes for CSVDGQTNTEAFF.

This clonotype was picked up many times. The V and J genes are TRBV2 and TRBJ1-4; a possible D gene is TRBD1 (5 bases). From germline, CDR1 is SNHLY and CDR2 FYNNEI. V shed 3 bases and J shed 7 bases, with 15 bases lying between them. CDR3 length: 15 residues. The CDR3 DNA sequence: TGTGCCAGCAGTGAGTGGTTCCCCGGGGGTGAAAAACTGTTTTTT. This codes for CASSEWFPGGEKLFF.